The present TCR beta chain was sequenced within a study of post-analysis software for immune sequencing data. Study-wide background: The disease courses spanned relapsing-remitting, secondary progressive and progressive-relapsing forms of multiple sclerosis.

Study outcomes and limitations: There was significantly lower normalized Chao1 diversity in multiple sclerosis patients than in controls. Same-batch preparations were strongly co-clustered by F measure.

TCR beta cDNA libraries included unique molecular identifiers. TCRdb called the PCR reads again in MiXCR, with one record for every CDR3 protein. The table lists about 430,000 distinct CDR3 sequences, 30% to 45% of them singletons, with 6.5% to 8% in the top ten. A word on this clonotype: What it binds is unknown.

The TCR was taken from a girl under 10 years old with multiple sclerosis. Sequencing was carried out using blood.

The CDR3 here is CASSVGRGGLDTQYF. The CDR3 DNA reads as TGTGCCAGCAGCGTCGGAAGGGGGGGCCTAGATACGCAGTATTTT. The V and J genes are TRBV9 and TRBJ2-3, with D maybe TRBD2 (7 bases). Trimming stripped 2 bases from V and 5 bases from J, with 15 bases between. The germline V gene has CDR1 SGDLS and CDR2 YYNGEE. The CDR3 loop spans 15 amino acids.